The T cell receptor beta chain described here comes from a study of shared clonotypes between healthy human individuals. Points from the study as a whole: The study generally estimated greater richness for naive than memory subsets. Although depth was large, rarefaction showed that sequencing of the sorted subsets was incomplete. Enrolling few donors narrowed the genetic and exposure-history diversity that was represented.

About this clone: The antigen remains unidentified.

For each subset, genomic DNA was distributed in equal portions over several immunoSEQ plates. Generated by immunoSEQ multiplex PCR, the TCRdb table keeps only in-frame clones and is missing some. The table includes around 640,000 clones, roughly 96% detected once. V was cut by 0 bases and J by 5 bases, with 16 bases left in between. CDR3 length: 15 residues. The germline CDR1 and CDR2 sequences are GTSNPN and SVGIG (reference sequence). The naive CD8 fraction comprised CD45RO-negative cells positively selected for CCR7 and excluded terminally differentiated effector memory CD45RA+ cells. The chain employs TRBV30 and TRBJ2-5, with a weak D call TRBD2 (5 bases). Specimen: naive CD8+ T cells sorted from blood. The receptor was isolated from a young woman in good health. CDR3 sequence reads: CAWSVEGVAFETQYF. The CDR3 DNA reads as TGTGCCTGGAGTGTCGAGGGAGTGGCGTTCGAGACCCAGTACTTC.